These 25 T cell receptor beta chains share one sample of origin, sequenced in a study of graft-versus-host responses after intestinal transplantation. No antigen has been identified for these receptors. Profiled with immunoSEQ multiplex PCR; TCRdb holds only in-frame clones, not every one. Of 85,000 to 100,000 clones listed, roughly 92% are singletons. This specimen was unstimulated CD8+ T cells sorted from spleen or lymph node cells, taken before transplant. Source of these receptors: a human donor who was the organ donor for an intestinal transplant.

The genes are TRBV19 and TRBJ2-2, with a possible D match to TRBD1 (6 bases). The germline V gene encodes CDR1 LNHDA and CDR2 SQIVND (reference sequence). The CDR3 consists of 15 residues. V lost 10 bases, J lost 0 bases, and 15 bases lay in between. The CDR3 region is CATTGHIANTGELFF. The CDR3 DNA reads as TGTGCCACCACGGGACACATCGCGAACACCGGGGAGCTGTTTTTT.

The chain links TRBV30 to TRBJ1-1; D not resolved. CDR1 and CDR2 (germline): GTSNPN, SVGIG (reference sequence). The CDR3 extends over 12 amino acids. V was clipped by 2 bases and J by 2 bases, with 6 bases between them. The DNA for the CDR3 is TGTGCCTGGAGTTTATTTAACACTGAAGCTTTCTTT. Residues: CAWSLFNTEAFF.

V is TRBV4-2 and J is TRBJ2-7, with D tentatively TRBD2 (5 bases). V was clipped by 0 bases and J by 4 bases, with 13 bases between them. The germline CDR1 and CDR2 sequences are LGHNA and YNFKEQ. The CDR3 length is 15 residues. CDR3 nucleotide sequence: TGTGCCAGCAGCCAAGACGGGGTCGGGAATTACGAGCAGTACTTC. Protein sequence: CASSQDGVGNYEQYF.

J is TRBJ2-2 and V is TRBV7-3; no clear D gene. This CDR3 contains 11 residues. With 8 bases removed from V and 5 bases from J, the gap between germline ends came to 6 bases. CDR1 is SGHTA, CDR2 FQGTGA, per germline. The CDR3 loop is CASGVTGELFF. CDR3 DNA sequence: TGTGCCAGCGGAGTTACCGGGGAGCTGTTTTTT.

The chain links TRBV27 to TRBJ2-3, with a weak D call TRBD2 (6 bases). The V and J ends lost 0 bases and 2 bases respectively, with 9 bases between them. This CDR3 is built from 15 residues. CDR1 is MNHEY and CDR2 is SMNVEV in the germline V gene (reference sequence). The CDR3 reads CASSLSGGVTDTQYF. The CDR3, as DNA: TGTGCCAGCAGTTTATCCGGCGGGGTCACAGATACGCAGTATTTT.

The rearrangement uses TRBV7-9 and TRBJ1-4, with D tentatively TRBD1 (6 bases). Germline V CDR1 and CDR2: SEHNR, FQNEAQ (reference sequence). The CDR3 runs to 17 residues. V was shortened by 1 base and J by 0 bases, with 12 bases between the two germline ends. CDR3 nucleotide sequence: TGTGCCAGCAGCTTAGTCAGGGGTGTAGCAACTAATGAAAAACTGTTTTTT. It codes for CASSLVRGVATNEKLFF.

The CDR3 DNA is TGCAGCGAGACAGCCTCCTCAGAGGATTCACCCCTCCACTTT. Translated, it gives CSETASSEDSPLHF. The chain has TRBV29-1 and TRBJ1-6; tentative D call: TRBD1 (5 bases). V was clipped by 7 bases and J by 8 bases, with 18 bases between them. The CDR3 has 14 amino acids. The germline V gene has CDR1 SQVTM and CDR2 ANQGSEA.

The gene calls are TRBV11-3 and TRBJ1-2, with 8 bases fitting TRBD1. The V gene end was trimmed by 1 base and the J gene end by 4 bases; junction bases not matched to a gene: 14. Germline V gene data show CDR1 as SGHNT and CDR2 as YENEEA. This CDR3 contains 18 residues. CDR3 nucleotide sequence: TGTGCCAGCAGCTTAGGTCGACAGGGGCGTACACCGATCTATGGCTACACCTTC. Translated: CASSLGRQGRTPIYGYTF.

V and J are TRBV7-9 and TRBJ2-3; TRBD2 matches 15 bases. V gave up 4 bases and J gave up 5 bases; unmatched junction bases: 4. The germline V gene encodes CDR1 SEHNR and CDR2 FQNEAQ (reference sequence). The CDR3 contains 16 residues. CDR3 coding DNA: TGTGCCAGCAGCTGGACTAGCGGGGGGGCCGGAGATACGCAGTATTTT. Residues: CASSWTSGGAGDTQYF. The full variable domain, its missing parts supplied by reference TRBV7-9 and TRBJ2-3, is DTGVSQNPRHKITKRGQNVTFRCDPISEHNRLYWYRQTLGQGPEFLTYFQNEAQLEKSRLLSDRFSAERPKGSFSTLEIQRTEQGDSAMYLCASSWTSGGAGDTQYFGPGTRLTVL.

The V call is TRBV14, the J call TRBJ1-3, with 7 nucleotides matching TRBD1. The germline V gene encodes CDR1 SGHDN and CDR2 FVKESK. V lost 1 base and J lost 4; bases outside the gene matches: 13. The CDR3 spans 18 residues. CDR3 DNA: TGTGCCAGCAGCCAAGTAGGACAGGCCCTTGTCATGGGAAACACCATATATTTT. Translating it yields CASSQVGQALVMGNTIYF.

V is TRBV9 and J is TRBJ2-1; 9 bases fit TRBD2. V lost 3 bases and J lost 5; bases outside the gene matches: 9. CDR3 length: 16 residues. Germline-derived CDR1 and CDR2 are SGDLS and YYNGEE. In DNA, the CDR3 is TGTGCCAGCAGCGAGGACCTGGGCGGGGGGGACAATGAGCAGTTCTTC. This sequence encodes CASSEDLGGGDNEQFF. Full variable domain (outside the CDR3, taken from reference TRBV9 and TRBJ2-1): DSGVTQTPKHLITATGQRVTLRCSPRSGDLSVYWYQQSLDQGLQFLIQYYNGEERAKGNILERFSAQQFPDLHSELNLSSLELGDSALYFCASSEDLGGGDNEQFFGPGTRLTVL.

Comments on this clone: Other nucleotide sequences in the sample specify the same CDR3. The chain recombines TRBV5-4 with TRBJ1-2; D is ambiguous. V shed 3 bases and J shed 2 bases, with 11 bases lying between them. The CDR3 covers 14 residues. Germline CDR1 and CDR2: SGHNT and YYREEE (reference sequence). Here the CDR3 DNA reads TGTGCCAGCAGCTACTCTAGTTTAAACTATGGCTACACCTTC. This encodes CASSYSSLNYGYTF.

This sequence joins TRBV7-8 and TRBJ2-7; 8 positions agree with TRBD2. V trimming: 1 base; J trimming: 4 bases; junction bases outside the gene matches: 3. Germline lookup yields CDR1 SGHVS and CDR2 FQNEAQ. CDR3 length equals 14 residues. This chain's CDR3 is CASSLELAAYEQYF. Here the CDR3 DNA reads TGTGCCAGCAGCTTAGAACTAGCGGCTTACGAGCAGTACTTC.

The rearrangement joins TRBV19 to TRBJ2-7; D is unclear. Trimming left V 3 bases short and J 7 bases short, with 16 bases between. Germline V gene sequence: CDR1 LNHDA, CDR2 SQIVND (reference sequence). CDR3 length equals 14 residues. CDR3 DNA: TGTGCCAGTAGTATTAGTGGCCGAGGTCATGAGCAGTACTTC. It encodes CASSISGRGHEQYF.

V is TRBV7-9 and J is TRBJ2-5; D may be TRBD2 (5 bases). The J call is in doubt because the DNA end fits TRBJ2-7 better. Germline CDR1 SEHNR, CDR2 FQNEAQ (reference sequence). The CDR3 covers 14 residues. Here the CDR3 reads CASSLEGSSYEQYF. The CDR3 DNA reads TGTGCCAGCAGCTTGGAAGGGAGCTCCTACGAGCAGTACTTC.

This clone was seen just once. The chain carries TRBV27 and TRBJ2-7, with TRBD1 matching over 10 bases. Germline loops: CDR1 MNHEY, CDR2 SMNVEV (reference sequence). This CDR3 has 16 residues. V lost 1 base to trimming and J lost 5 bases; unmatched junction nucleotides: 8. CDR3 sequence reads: CASSLFMGQGYHEQYF. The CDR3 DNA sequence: TGTGCCAGCAGTTTATTTATGGGACAGGGGTACCACGAGCAGTACTTC.

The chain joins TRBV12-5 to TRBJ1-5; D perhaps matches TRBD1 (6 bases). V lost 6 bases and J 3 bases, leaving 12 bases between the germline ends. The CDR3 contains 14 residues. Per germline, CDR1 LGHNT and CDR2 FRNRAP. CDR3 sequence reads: CASGSQGYNQPQHF. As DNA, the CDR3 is TGTGCTAGTGGCTCACAGGGATACAATCAGCCCCAGCATTTT.

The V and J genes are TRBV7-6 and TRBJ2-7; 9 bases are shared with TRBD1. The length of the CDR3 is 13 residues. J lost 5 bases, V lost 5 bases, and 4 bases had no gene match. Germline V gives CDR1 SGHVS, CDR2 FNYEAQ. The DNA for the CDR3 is TGTGCCAGCAGCCTGGGACAGGGTGACGAGCAGTACTTC. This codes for CASSLGQGDEQYF.

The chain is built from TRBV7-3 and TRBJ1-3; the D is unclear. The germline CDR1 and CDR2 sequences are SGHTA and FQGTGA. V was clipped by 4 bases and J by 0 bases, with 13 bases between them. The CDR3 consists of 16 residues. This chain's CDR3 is CASSSPLRASGNTIYF. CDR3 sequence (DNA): TGTGCCAGCAGCTCACCTCTCCGCGCCTCTGGAAACACCATATATTTT.

CDR3 residues: CASSYGPPGNEQFF. For the CDR3, the DNA is TGTGCCAGCAGCTATGGACCCCCGGGGAATGAGCAGTTCTTC. The chain uses TRBV11-1 and TRBJ2-1; weak D call: TRBD2 (5 bases). The V end was cut by 4 bases, the J end by 7 bases, with 14 bases between. The CDR3 spans 14 residues. Germline assignment: CDR1 SGHAT and CDR2 FQDESV (reference sequence).

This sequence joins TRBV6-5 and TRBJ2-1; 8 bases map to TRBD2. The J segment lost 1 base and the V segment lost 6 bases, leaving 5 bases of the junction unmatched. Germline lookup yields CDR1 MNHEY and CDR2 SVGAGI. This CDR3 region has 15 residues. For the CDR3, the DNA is TGTGCCAGCAGCCAAGCGGGAGCTTCCTACAATGAGCAGTTCTTC. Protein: CASSQAGASYNEQFF.

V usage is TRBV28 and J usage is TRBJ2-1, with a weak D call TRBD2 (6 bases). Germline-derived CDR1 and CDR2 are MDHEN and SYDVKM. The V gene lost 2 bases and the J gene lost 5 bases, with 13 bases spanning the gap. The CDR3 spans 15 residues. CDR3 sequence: CASSLGTGPNNEQFF. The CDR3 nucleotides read TGTGCCAGCAGTTTAGGGACTGGACCAAACAATGAGCAGTTCTTC.

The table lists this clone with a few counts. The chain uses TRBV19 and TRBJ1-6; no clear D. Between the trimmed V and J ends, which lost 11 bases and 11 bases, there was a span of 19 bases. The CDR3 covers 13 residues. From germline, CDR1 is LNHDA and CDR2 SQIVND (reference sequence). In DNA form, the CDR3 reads TGTGCCCGTCCCGGAGTCTCGGAGGCACCCCTCCACTTT. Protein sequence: CARPGVSEAPLHF.

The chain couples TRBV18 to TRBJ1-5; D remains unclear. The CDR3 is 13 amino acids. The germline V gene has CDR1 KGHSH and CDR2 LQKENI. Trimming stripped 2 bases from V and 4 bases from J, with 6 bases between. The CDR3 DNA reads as TGTGCCAGCTCACCAATATCGAATCAGCCCCAGCATTTT. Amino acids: CASSPISNQPQHF.

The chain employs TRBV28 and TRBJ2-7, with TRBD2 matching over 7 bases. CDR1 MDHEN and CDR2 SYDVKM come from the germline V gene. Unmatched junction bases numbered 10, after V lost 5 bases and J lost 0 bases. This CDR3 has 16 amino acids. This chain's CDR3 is CASSRGAGLDSYEQYF. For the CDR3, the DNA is TGTGCCAGCAGTAGAGGAGCGGGATTAGACTCCTACGAGCAGTACTTC.